This paragraph covers one TCR beta chain sequence. The data belong to a study of T cell changes during pregnancy in multiple sclerosis. Looked up from germline, CDR1 is SEHNR and CDR2 is FQNEAQ (reference sequence). The CDR3 is 14 amino acids. V lost 3 bases to trimming and J lost 4 bases, with 9 bases between them. TCRdb's table, derived via immunoSEQ multiplex PCR, lists solely in-frame clones and lacks some. The sample has approximately 48,000 clones; around nine tenths are singletons. The chain carries TRBV7-9 and TRBJ1-4; D not resolved. The clonotype originates from a female donor with multiple sclerosis, enrolled in a pregnancy study. Sequencing was performed on CD8+ T cells from peripheral blood mononuclear cells, taken before pregnancy. The CDR3: CASSFGYLNEKLFF. In DNA form, the CDR3 reads TGTGCCAGCAGCTTCGGGTACCTTAATGAAAAACTGTTTTTT.